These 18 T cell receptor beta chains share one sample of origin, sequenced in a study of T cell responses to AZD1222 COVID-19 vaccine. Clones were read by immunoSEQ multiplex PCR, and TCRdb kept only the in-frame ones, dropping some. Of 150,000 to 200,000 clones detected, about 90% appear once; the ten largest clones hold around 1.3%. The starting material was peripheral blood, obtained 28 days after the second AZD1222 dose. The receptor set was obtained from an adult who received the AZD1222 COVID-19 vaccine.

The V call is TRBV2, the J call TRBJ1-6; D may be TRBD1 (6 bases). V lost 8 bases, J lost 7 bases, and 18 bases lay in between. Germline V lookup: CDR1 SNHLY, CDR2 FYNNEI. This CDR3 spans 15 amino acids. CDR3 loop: CASGPRGGPNSPLHF. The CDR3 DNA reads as TGTGCCAGCGGCCCGAGGGGGGGTCCGAATTCACCCCTCCACTTT.

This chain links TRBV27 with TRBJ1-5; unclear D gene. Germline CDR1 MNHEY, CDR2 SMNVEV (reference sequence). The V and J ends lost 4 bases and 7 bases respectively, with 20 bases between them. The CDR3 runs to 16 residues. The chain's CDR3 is CASSWRGFMGQQPQHF. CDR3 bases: TGTGCCAGCAGTTGGAGAGGCTTTATGGGCCAGCAGCCCCAGCATTTT.

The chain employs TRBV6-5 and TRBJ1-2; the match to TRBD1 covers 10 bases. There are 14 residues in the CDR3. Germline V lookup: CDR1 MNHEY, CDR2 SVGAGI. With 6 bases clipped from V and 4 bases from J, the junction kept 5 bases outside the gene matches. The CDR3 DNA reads TGTGCCAGCAGAGGACAGGGGGGGCTCTATGGCTACACCTTC. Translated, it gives CASRGQGGLYGYTF.

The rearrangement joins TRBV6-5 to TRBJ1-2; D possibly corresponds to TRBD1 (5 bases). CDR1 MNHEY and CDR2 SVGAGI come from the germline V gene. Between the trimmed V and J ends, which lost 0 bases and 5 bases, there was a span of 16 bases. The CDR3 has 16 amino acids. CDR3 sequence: CASSYSSLGHAYGYTF. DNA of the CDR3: TGTGCCAGCAGTTACTCGAGTCTCGGACATGCTTATGGCTACACCTTC.

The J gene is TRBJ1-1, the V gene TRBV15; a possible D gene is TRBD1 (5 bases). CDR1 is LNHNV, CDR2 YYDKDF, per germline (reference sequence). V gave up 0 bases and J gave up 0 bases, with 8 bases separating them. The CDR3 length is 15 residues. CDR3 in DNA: TGTGCCACCAGCAGAGATTTAGGGGTGAACACTGAAGCTTTCTTT. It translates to CATSRDLGVNTEAFF.

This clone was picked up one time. The CDR3 DNA follows: TGTGCCAGCATTCCTCCCGGACAGGGATGGAACACTGAAGCTTTCTTT. Translating it yields CASIPPGQGWNTEAFF. The rearrangement uses TRBV27 and TRBJ1-1; 8 positions agree with TRBD1. V lost 7 bases and J lost 1; bases outside the gene matches: 11. CDR3 length equals 16 residues. In germline, CDR1 is MNHEY, CDR2 SMNVEV (reference sequence).

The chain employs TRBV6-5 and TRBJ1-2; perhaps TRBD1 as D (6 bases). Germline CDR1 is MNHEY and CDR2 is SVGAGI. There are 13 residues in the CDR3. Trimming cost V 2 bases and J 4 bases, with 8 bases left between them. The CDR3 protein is CASSYRGGYGYTF. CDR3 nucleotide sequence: TGTGCCAGCAGTTACAGGGGGGGCTATGGCTACACCTTC.

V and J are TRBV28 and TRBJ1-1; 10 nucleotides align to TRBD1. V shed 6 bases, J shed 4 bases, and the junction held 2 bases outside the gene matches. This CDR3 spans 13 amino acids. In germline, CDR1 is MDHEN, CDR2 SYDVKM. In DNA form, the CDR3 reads TGTGCCAGCAGGGGACAGGGGACCACTGAAGCTTTCTTT. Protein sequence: CASRGQGTTEAFF.

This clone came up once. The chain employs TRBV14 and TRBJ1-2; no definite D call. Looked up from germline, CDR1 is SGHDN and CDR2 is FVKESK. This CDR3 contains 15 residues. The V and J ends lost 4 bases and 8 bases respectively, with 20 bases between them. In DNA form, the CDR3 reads TGTGCCAGCAGCCCGCCGACGGGGAGCTTTGAGGGCTACACCTTC. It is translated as CASSPPTGSFEGYTF.

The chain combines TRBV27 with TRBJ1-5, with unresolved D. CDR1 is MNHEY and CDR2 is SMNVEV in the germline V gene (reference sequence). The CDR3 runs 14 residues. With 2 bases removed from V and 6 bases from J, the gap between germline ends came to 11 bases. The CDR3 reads CASSLTQTPQPQHF. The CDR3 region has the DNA TGTGCCAGCAGTTTAACACAAACCCCTCAGCCCCAGCATTTT.

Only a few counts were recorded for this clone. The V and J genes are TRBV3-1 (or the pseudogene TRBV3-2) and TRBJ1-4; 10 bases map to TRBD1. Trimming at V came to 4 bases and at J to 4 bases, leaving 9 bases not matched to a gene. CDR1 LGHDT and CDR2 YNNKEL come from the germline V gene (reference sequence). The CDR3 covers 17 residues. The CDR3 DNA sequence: TGTGCCAGCAGCCCACTCTGGGACAGGGGCATTAATGAAAAACTGTTTTTT. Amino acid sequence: CASSPLWDRGINEKLFF.

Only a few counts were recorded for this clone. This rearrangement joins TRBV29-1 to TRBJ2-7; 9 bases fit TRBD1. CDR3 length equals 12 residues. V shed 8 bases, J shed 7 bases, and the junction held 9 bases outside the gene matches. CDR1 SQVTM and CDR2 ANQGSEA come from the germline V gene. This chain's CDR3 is CSMNRGPLEQYF. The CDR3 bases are TGCAGCATGAACAGGGGGCCCTTGGAGCAGTACTTC.

CDR3 DNA sequence: TGTGCCAGCACCCGGACAGCTGAAAAACTGTTTTTT. It codes for CASTRTAEKLFF. This sequence joins TRBV28 and TRBJ1-4; a weak D match, TRBD1 (6 bases). V was pared by 7 bases and J by 7 bases, with 10 bases between. Germline V gene sequence: CDR1 MDHEN, CDR2 SYDVKM. This CDR3 contains 12 residues.

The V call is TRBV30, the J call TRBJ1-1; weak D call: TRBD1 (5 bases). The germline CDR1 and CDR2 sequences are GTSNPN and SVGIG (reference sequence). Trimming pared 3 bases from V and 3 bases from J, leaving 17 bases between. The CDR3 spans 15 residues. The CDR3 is CAWSSGGDGDTEAFF. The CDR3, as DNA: TGTGCCTGGAGCTCCGGGGGGGATGGGGACACTGAAGCTTTCTTT.

CDR3 bases: TGTGCCAGCCTTGGACAGGTGATCACCGGGGAGCTGTTTTTT. Residues: CASLGQVITGELFF. The V call is TRBV28, the J call TRBJ2-2; TRBD1 matches 7 bases. CDR1 is MDHEN, CDR2 SYDVKM, per germline. V shed 8 bases and J 4 bases; nucleotides not matched to a gene: 7. The CDR3 runs 14 residues.

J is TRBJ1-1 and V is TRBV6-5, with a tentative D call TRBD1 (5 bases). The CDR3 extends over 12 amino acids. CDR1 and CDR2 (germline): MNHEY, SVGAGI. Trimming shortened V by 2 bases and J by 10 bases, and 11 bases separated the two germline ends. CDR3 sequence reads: CASSYGGRSAFF. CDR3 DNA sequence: TGTGCCAGCAGTTACGGGGGGAGGTCAGCTTTCTTT.

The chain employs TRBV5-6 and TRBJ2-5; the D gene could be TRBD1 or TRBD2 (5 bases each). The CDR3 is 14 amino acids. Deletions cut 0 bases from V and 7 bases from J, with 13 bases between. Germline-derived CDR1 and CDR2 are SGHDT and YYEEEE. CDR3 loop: CASSLGGTTGTQYF. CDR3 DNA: TGTGCCAGCAGCTTGGGGGGGACCACAGGGACCCAGTACTTC.

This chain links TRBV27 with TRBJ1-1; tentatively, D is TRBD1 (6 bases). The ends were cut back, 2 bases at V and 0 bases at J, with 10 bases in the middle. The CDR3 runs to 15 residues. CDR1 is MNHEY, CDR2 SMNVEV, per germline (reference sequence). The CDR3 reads CASSLVGTLNTEAFF. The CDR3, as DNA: TGTGCCAGCAGTTTAGTTGGGACATTGAACACTGAAGCTTTCTTT.